The clone carrying this T cell receptor (beta chain) was seen many times. This record belongs to a study of early T cells in non-severe SARS-CoV-2 infection. TCRdb reprocessed the 5' RACE reads via MiXCR and lists one record per CDR3 protein. This sample has tens of thousands of distinct CDR3 sequences; 5.6% occur once, and the top ten carry roughly 4.7%. This CDR3 spans 14 amino acids. Germline values: CDR1 MNHNY, CDR2 SVGAGI (reference sequence). The ends lost 6 bases at V and 13 bases at J; junction bases unmatched: 12. Sequencing used whole blood. The chain is built from TRBV6-6 and TRBJ1-6; 7 nucleotides agree with TRBD1. This TCR was recovered from an adult who was a healthcare worker with PCR-confirmed SARS-CoV-2 infection or an uninfected control (not recorded which). CDR3 sequence reads: CASSRQNTGVPLHF. The CDR3 region has the DNA TGTGCCAGCAGCCGACAAAATACAGGGGTGCCCCTCCACTTT.